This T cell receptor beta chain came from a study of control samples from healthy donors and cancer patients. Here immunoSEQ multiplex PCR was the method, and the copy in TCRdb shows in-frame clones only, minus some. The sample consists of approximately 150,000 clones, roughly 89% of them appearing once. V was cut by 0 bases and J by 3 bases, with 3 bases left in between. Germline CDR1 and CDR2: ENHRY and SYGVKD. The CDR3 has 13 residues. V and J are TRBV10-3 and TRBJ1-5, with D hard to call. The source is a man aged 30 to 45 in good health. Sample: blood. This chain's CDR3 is CAISESPNQPQHF. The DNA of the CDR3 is TGTGCCATCAGTGAGTCCCCCAATCAGCCCCAGCATTTT.